Following are 20 T cell receptor beta chains from one sample sequenced in a study of blood T cell repertoires in COVID-19. Sequenced by immunoSEQ multiplex PCR; TCRdb stores in-frame clones only, minus some. The sample records under 150,000 clones, 90% being singletons. Sequencing was performed on peripheral blood. Every receptor here comes from a human donor with active COVID-19. The donor label of this sample is uncertain.

The rearrangement links TRBV29-1 to TRBJ1-4, with 9 bases fitting TRBD1. The V segment lost 3 bases and the J segment 4 bases; nucleotides outside the gene matches: 3. The germline V gene encodes CDR1 SQVTM and CDR2 ANQGSEA. This CDR3 spans 14 amino acids. The CDR3 nucleotides are TGCAGCGTTGAGGGGACAGGGAATAATGAAAAACTGTTTTTT. This gives the protein CSVEGTGNNEKLFF.

The V call is TRBV15, the J call TRBJ2-5, with D possibly TRBD1 on 5 matching bases. Trimming took 3 bases from V and 5 from J, leaving 13 bases between them. The CDR3 runs to 14 residues. The germline CDR1 and CDR2 sequences are LNHNV and YYDKDF (reference sequence). The CDR3 nucleotides are TGTGCCACCAGCAGTAGACAGTCCCGGGAGACCCAGTACTTC. The encoded protein is CATSSRQSRETQYF.

V usage is TRBV4-2 and J usage is TRBJ2-7; 9 bases are a match to TRBD1. The germline V gene has CDR1 LGHNA and CDR2 YNFKEQ. V lost 3 bases, J lost 3 bases, and 3 bases stayed unmatched. This CDR3 spans 14 amino acids. CDR3: CASSHGTGNYEQYF. CDR3 DNA: TGTGCCAGCAGCCACGGGACAGGGAACTACGAGCAGTACTTC.

The V gene is TRBV4-3, the J gene TRBJ2-2; TRBD2 matches at 7 bases. The CDR3 contains 16 residues. Germline V gives CDR1 LGHNA, CDR2 YSLEER. V dropped 0 bases and J dropped 5; count of bases not matched to a gene: 6. The CDR3: CASSQEAGEITGELFF. In nucleotides, the CDR3 is TGCGCCAGCAGCCAAGAGGCGGGGGAGATTACCGGGGAGCTGTTTTTT.

This clone turned up a few times. This chain joins TRBV9 and TRBJ1-1; D is unresolved. Germline values: CDR1 SGDLS, CDR2 YYNGEE. There are 15 residues in the CDR3. V lost 0 bases and J lost 1, with 10 bases in between. The CDR3 DNA reads TGTGCCAGCAGCGTAGGGGCCCGGAAGAACACTGAAGCTTTCTTT. It yields the protein CASSVGARKNTEAFF.

Comments on this clone: A read error may produce the germline difference seen at one junction end. The chain joins TRBV7-9 to TRBJ2-3; TRBD2 agrees at 8 bases. This CDR3 contains 14 residues. Germline values: CDR1 SEHNR, CDR2 FQNEAQ (reference sequence). CDR3 amino acids: CVSSPSGGLDTQYF. The CDR3 DNA follows: TGTGTCAGCAGCCCAAGCGGGGGCCTCGATACGCAGTATTTT.

This clone was seen a single time. The chain carries TRBV7-9 and TRBJ2-3, with D hard to call. There are 18 residues in the CDR3. Germline loops: CDR1 SEHNR, CDR2 FQNEAQ (reference sequence). V lost 0 bases and J lost 2, with 18 bases in between. The CDR3 DNA reads as TGTGCCAGCAGCTTAGCGCTAAGCGATTTTAGGCCCACAGATACGCAGTATTTT. It specifies CASSLALSDFRPTDTQYF.

The chain has TRBV27 and TRBJ1-6; the match to TRBD1 covers 9 bases. The V gene's germline CDR1 is MNHEY and CDR2 SMNVEV (reference sequence). There are 15 residues in the CDR3. Trimming removed 5 bases from V and 7 bases from J; junction bases left unmatched: 6. This CDR3 reads CASSLGTGKNSPLHF. The CDR3 DNA is TGTGCCAGCAGTCTCGGGACAGGGAAAAATTCACCCCTCCACTTT.

The chain combines TRBV28 with TRBJ2-6, with TRBD1 identical over 7 bases. The CDR3 has 19 residues. CDR1 and CDR2 from the germline V gene are MDHEN and SYDVKM. The V gene end was trimmed by 5 bases and the J gene end by 4 bases; junction bases not matched to a gene: 17. This CDR3 reads CASSMSQGNYFEGANVLTF. In nucleotides, the CDR3 is TGTGCCAGCAGTATGTCACAGGGGAACTATTTTGAGGGGGCCAACGTCCTGACTTTC.

The chain has TRBV4-3 and TRBJ2-2; D gene unclear. From germline, CDR1 is LGHNA and CDR2 YSLEER. The V end was cut by 0 bases, the J end by 3 bases, with 8 bases between. The CDR3 is 15 residues long. CDR3: CASSQEWPYTGELFF. Written as DNA, the CDR3 is TGCGCCAGCAGCCAAGAATGGCCATACACCGGGGAGCTGTTTTTT.

V usage is TRBV9 and J usage is TRBJ2-1, with 8 positions matching TRBD2. Per the germline V gene, CDR1 is SGDLS and CDR2 is YYNGEE. J was trimmed by 3 bases and V by 0 bases; bases with no gene match: 5. The length of the CDR3 is 16 residues. The CDR3 DNA reads TGTGCCAGCAGCGTAGCCGGGGGGGCCCTCTACAATGAGCAGTTCTTC. This sequence encodes CASSVAGGALYNEQFF. Full variable domain (missing parts from reference TRBV9 and TRBJ2-1): DSGVTQTPKHLITATGQRVTLRCSPRSGDLSVYWYQQSLDQGLQFLIQYYNGEERAKGNILERFSAQQFPDLHSELNLSSLELGDSALYFCASSVAGGALYNEQFFGPGTRLTVL.

This chain joins TRBV5-6 and TRBJ2-3, with D tentatively TRBD1 (6 bases). Trimming removed 2 bases at V and 1 base at J, with 11 bases between. CDR1 is SGHDT, CDR2 YYEEEE, per germline. CDR3 length: 15 residues. The CDR3 bases are TGTGCCAGCAGCTTTACAGGGCGACGCACAGATACGCAGTATTTT. This translates into CASSFTGRRTDTQYF. Drawing the rest from reference TRBV5-6 and TRBJ2-3, the complete variable domain is DAGVTQSPTHLIKTRGQQVTLRCSPKSGHDTVSWYQQALGQGPQFIFQYYEEEERQRGNFPDRFSGHQFPNYSSELNVNALLLGDSALYLCASSFTGRRTDTQYFGPGTRLTVL.

The chain uses TRBV27 and TRBJ2-1; D possibly corresponds to TRBD2 (7 bases). Between the trimmed V and J ends, which lost 8 bases and 7 bases, there was a span of 18 bases. The CDR3 runs 14 residues. Per the germline V gene, CDR1 is MNHEY and CDR2 is SMNVEV (reference sequence). The CDR3 bases are TGTGCCAGCGAATCGGGGGGCCACTGGAATGAGCAGTTCTTC. Translating gives CASESGGHWNEQFF.

This clone was seen a single time. This chain joins TRBV5-6 and TRBJ1-5; D is unclear. Trimming took off 4 bases at V and 4 bases at J, with 12 bases between the two ends. Germline V gives CDR1 SGHDT, CDR2 YYEEEE. The CDR3 runs 14 residues. CDR3 amino acids: CASSRHQVNQPQHF. CDR3 DNA: TGTGCCAGCAGCCGTCATCAGGTGAATCAGCCCCAGCATTTT.

The chain recombines TRBV5-1 with TRBJ2-1; 8 bases align to TRBD1. The germline V gene has CDR1 SGHRS and CDR2 YFSETQ. With V trimmed by 3 bases and J by 8 bases, 7 bases remained unmatched. This CDR3 comprises 14 residues. The CDR3 loop reads CASSSTGVGDEQFF. The CDR3 DNA sequence: TGCGCCAGCAGCTCGACAGGGGTAGGCGATGAGCAGTTCTTC.

The CDR3 nucleotides read TGTGCCAGCAGTTACTCTGACAGCTATGGCTACACCTTC. As protein: CASSYSDSYGYTF. V is TRBV6-5 and J is TRBJ1-2, with a weak D call TRBD1 (5 bases). Germline CDR1 MNHEY, CDR2 SVGAGI. V lost 0 bases to trimming and J lost 4 bases, with 6 bases between them. CDR3 length equals 13 residues.

This chain joins TRBV27 and TRBJ2-7; TRBD1 might be the D (6 bases). CDR1 and CDR2 (germline): MNHEY, SMNVEV (reference sequence). The V and J ends lost 6 bases and 3 bases respectively, with 12 bases between them. This CDR3 is built from 13 residues. The CDR3 DNA is TGTGCCAGCAGCCGAGGGACAAACTACGAGCAGTACTTC. It translates to CASSRGTNYEQYF.

The chain employs TRBV5-4 and TRBJ1-6, with D possibly TRBD1 on 6 matching bases. The V end lost 0 bases, the J end lost 6 bases, and 13 bases lay between the germline ends. The CDR3 contains 16 residues. Germline lookup yields CDR1 SGHNT and CDR2 YYREEE (reference sequence). The CDR3 sequence is CASSLEGRGSNSPLHF. CDR3 DNA: TGTGCCAGCAGCTTGGAGGGCAGGGGAAGTAATTCACCCCTCCACTTT.

DNA of the CDR3: TGCGCCAGCAGCCTCACCCTGGGGGCGAACACTGAAGCTTTCTTT. Its protein is CASSLTLGANTEAFF. The chain is built from TRBV5-1 and TRBJ1-1; a possible D gene is TRBD1 (6 bases). The CDR3 has 15 amino acids. Germline V gives CDR1 SGHRS, CDR2 YFSETQ. Trimming pared 4 bases from V and 1 base from J, leaving 14 bases between.

This sequence joins TRBV7-9 and TRBJ1-2; D perhaps matches TRBD1 (5 bases). The CDR3 has 14 residues. Trimming removed 5 bases from V and 2 bases from J, with 12 bases in between. Looked up from germline, CDR1 is SEHNR and CDR2 is FQNEAQ (reference sequence). The CDR3 loop is CASSIRQGNYGYTF. CDR3 DNA: TGTGCCAGCAGCATAAGGCAGGGAAACTATGGCTACACCTTC.